This T cell receptor (beta chain) was recovered during a study of shared clonotypes between healthy human individuals. About the research overall: Researchers assigned three CD4 naive, three CD4 memory, two CD8 naive and one CD8 memory plate to each donor.

The donors were adults (healthy and HIV-negative) with no recent acute infections or vaccinations. With respect to this clone: Its antigen is unidentified. Other nucleotide sequences in the sample specify the same CDR3.

CDR1 and CDR2 from the germline V gene are SGHAT and FQNNGV. Trimming removed 5 bases from V and 2 bases from J, with 5 bases in between. The CDR3 runs 12 residues. Overall study findings and caveats: The generation probabilities recorded for non-shared clonotypes fell below those of clonotypes shared by all four donors.

The deep-level immunoSEQ assay was used. The protocol was immunoSEQ multiplex PCR, while the TCRdb copy is restricted to in-frame clones and leaves out a portion. The sample lists about 710,000 clones, around 70% occurring once. The chain combines TRBV11-2 with TRBJ2-3; D is uncertain. The sequence was collected from a woman under 40 in good health. Material for sequencing was memory CD4+ T cells sorted from blood. The subset denotes: CD45RA-negative fraction. CDR3 residues: CASSPTTDTQYF. CDR3 bases: TGTGCCAGCAGCCCCACCACAGATACGCAGTATTTT.